This entry features one T cell receptor beta chain sequence. This record comes from a study of T cell responses to AZD1222 COVID-19 vaccine. Sequenced by immunoSEQ multiplex PCR; TCRdb stores in-frame clones only, minus some. The top ten clones hold about 2.7% of a sample with about 120,000 clones, roughly nine tenths of them seen once. The sample was peripheral blood, taken on day 0 of AZD1222 vaccination. The TCR comes from an adult in good health.

The CDR3 region has the DNA TGCAGCGTTGGGACAGGGGGCAATCAGCCCCAGCATTTT. Protein product: CSVGTGGNQPQHF. The rearrangement joins TRBV29-1 to TRBJ1-5, with 9 bases lining up with TRBD1. Trimming at V came to 4 bases and at J to 2 bases, leaving 0 bases not matched to a gene. Germline-derived CDR1 and CDR2 are SQVTM and ANQGSEA. This CDR3 is built from 13 residues.